The rows below give T cell receptor beta chains drawn from one sample of a study of cytomegalovirus exposure and HLA in healthy donors. The repertoire was sequenced with immunoSEQ multiplex PCR; TCRdb's copy has only in-frame clones and lacks some. Among about 120,000 clones listed, about four fifths were seen once. The sample taken for sequencing was PBMCs. The receptor source for this set is a woman between 18 and 29 years old in good health and CMV-seronegative. Both conserved end residues are part of each CDR3. The order of the fields is V gene, J gene, CDR3 length, CDR3 protein.

v_gene: TRBV9; j_gene: TRBJ1-6; len: 15; CDR3aa: CASSGSTSRNSPLHF
v_gene: TRBV27; j_gene: TRBJ1-2; len: 14; CDR3aa: CASSLTGITYGYTF
v_gene: TRBV4-3; j_gene: TRBJ2-7; len: 14; CDR3aa: CASSQEVQGSEQYF
v_gene: TRBV30; j_gene: TRBJ1-3; len: 15; CDR3aa: CAWSPPGTGERTIYF
v_gene: TRBV2; j_gene: TRBJ2-2; len: 14; CDR3aa: CASRREANTGELFF
v_gene: TRBV6-5; j_gene: TRBJ1-6; len: 14; CDR3aa: CASSGGQNNSPLHF
v_gene: TRBV9; j_gene: TRBJ1-4; len: 15; CDR3aa: CASSPRDSKNEKLFF
v_gene: TRBV5-3; j_gene: TRBJ1-1; len: 16; CDR3aa: CARSRRDSRLNTEAFF
v_gene: TRBV9; j_gene: TRBJ2-1; len: 13; CDR3aa: CATEAGPYNEQFF
v_gene: TRBV10-3; j_gene: TRBJ1-5; len: 15; CDR3aa: CAISEPGQVNQPQHF
v_gene: TRBV19; j_gene: TRBJ1-5; len: 15; CDR3aa: CASETGQWKNQPQHF
v_gene: TRBV19; j_gene: TRBJ2-5; len: 13; CDR3aa: CASSGQGRETQYF
v_gene: TRBV11-1; j_gene: TRBJ2-1; len: 15; CDR3aa: CASSQSGGQNNEQFF
v_gene: TRBV7-2; j_gene: TRBJ2-3; len: 16; CDR3aa: CASSYHRTSGTDTQYF
v_gene: TRBV10-3; j_gene: TRBJ1-1; len: 13; CDR3aa: CAISESGFTEAFF
v_gene: TRBV6-6; j_gene: TRBJ2-5; len: 15; CDR3aa: CASSSPSGRGETQYF
v_gene: TRBV6-6; j_gene: TRBJ1-6; len: 14; CDR3aa: CASSLSRQDSPLHF
v_gene: TRBV28; j_gene: TRBJ1-5; len: 16; CDR3aa: CASSPRGAGGNQPQHF
v_gene: TRBV4-3; j_gene: TRBJ1-1; len: 13; CDR3aa: CASRGPSRTEAFF
v_gene: TRBV7-9; j_gene: TRBJ2-2; len: 16; CDR3aa: CASSRKASGGPGELFF
v_gene: TRBV7-9; j_gene: TRBJ2-5; len: 14; CDR3aa: CASSSTFKEETQYF
v_gene: TRBV5-1; j_gene: TRBJ1-2; len: 14; CDR3aa: CASSLSGQGSGYTF
v_gene: TRBV6-5; j_gene: .; len: 13; CDR3aa: CASSYESSYEQYF